This T cell receptor (beta chain) was recorded in a study of long-term antiretroviral therapy in people with HIV. A v3.0 immunoSEQ assay was performed at survey level. This table comes from immunoSEQ multiplex PCR, and its TCRdb copy is limited to in-frame clones, with some not included. The data show 24,000 or so clones, around 80% seen once. Per germline, CDR1 SGHNT and CDR2 YENEEA. The V and J ends lost 2 bases and 8 bases respectively, with 10 bases between them. The CDR3 is 13 residues long. The receptor's source is a young man with HIV. The chain employs TRBV11-3 and TRBJ2-1; a possible D gene is TRBD2 (6 bases). The material sequenced was unsorted PBMCs, taken about 4.1 years after starting antiretroviral therapy. The CDR3 here is CASSLMREHEQFF. The CDR3, as DNA: TGTGCCAGCAGCTTAATGCGGGAACATGAGCAGTTCTTC.